The subject of this entry is one T cell receptor beta chain. This record comes from a study of neoadjuvant anti-PD-1 for oral cavity cancer. On the study more broadly: Patients without progression got a fourth dose around day 43.

Blood cells were analyzed directly, without culture or expansion. This CDR3 has 14 residues. Germline CDR1 MNHNS, CDR2 SASEGT. V lost 6 bases to trimming and J lost 5 bases; unmatched junction nucleotides: 9. Blood libraries mostly used roughly 520 ng genomic DNA, six replicates each. TCRdb keeps only in-frame clones here, not all; method: immunoSEQ multiplex PCR. The repertoire holds some 15,000 clones, around 69% seen once, with about 2.4% in the top ten. Here the sequenced sample was PBMCs, taken before nivolumab (anti-PD-1) treatment. The sequence was obtained from a person between 40 and 85 years old with oral cavity squamous cell carcinoma. V gene TRBV6-1 combines with J gene TRBJ1-1, with TRBD1 matching 7 bases. The CDR3 coding sequence is TGTGCCAGCAGGACCCTGAGGGGGCGAACTGAAGCTTTCTTT. Protein product: CASRTLRGRTEAFF.